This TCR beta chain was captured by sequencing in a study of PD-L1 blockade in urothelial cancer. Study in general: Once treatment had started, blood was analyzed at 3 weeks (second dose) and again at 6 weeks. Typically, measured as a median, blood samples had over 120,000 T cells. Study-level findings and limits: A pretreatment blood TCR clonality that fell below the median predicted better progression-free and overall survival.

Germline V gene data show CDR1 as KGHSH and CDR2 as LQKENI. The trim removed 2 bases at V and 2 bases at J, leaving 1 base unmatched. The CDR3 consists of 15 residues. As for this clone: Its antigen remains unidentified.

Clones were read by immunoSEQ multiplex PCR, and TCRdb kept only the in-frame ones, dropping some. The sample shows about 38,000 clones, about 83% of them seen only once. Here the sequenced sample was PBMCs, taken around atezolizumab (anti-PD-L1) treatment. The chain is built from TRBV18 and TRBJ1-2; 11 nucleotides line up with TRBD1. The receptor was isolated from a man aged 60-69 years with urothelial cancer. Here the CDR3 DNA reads TGTGCCAGCTCACCAGGGACAGGGGGGAACTATGGCTACACCTTC. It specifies CASSPGTGGNYGYTF.